A selection of T cell receptor beta chains follows, all from one sample in a study of cytomegalovirus exposure and HLA in healthy donors. Assay: immunoSEQ multiplex PCR; the TCRdb copy retains only in-frame clones and omits some. This sample carries 150,000 to 200,000 clones, around 68% of them seen once, and the ten largest clones take over 9.5%. The sequencing input was PBMCs. The receptors originated from a man aged 25-45 years in good health and CMV-seropositive. CDR3s include the opening cysteine and the closing phenylalanine or tryptophan. D genes are given only for firm matches. A row's size may be missing; if present it is once, few, many or a size class.

>TRBJ2-1|NA|TRBV5-1|few
CASLKRSTSDEQFF
TGCGCCAGCTTAAAGCGGTCTACTTCCGATGAGCAGTTCTTC
>TRBJ2-7|TRBD1|TRBV28|NA
CASSSWDRAYEQYF
TGTGCCAGCAGTTCCTGGGACAGAGCCTACGAGCAGTACTTC
>TRBJ1-2|NA|TRBV5-5|NA
CASSATAYYGYTF
TGTGCCAGCAGCGCGACAGCTTACTATGGCTACACCTTC
>TRBJ2-6|NA|TRBV15|few
CATSRDLSISGANVLTF
TGTGCCACCAGCAGAGATTTAAGCATCTCTGGGGCCAACGTCCTGACTTTC
>TRBJ2-7|TRBD2|TRBV6-5|few
CASTYRTSGSGEQYF
TGTGCCAGCACCTATCGGACTAGCGGGAGTGGGGAGCAGTACTTC
>TRBJ1-1|NA|TRBV9|NA
CASSVVSRRNTEAFF
TGTGCCAGCAGCGTAGTTAGTAGGAGGAACACTGAAGCTTTCTTT
>TRBJ2-3|NA|TRBV5-1|NA
CASSLYSTTDTQYF
TGCGCCAGCAGCTTGTACAGCACCACAGATACGCAGTATTTT
>TRBJ2-1|TRBD2|TRBV13|once
CASSTPEGLTYNEQFF
TGTGCCAGCAGCACCCCCGAGGGACTAACCTACAATGAGCAGTTCTTC
>TRBJ2-3|NA|TRBV5-6|NA
CASRTSGRGADTQYF
TGTGCCAGCCGCACCTCGGGCAGGGGTGCAGATACGCAGTATTTT
>TRBJ2-7|TRBD1|TRBV6-5|NA
CASSHEGQGSYEQYF
TGTGCCAGCAGTCACGAAGGACAGGGAAGCTACGAGCAGTACTTC
>TRBJ1-1|NA|TRBV5-1|NA
CASSLAGQRNTEAFF
TGCGCCAGCAGCTTGGCCGGTCAAAGAAACACTGAAGCTTTCTTT
>TRBJ2-2|TRBD2|TRBV28|NA
CASSYGFGTSGRTNTGELFF
TGTGCCAGCAGTTATGGTTTTGGGACTAGCGGGAGAACAAACACCGGGGAGCTGTTTTTT
>TRBJ2-7|NA|TRBV6-5|NA
CASSSGAGAYEQYF
TGTGCCAGCAGTTCCGGGGCAGGGGCATACGAGCAGTACTTC
>TRBJ2-1|NA|TRBV18|NA
CASSTGRLMYNEQFF
TGTGCCAGCTCTACAGGGCGGCTGATGTACAATGAGCAGTTCTTC
>TRBJ2-5|NA|TRBV11-2|few
CASSFEGRPETQYF
TGTGCCAGCAGCTTTGAGGGCCGACCGGAGACCCAGTACTTC